The 13 T cell receptor beta chains reported below all come from one sample, sequenced in a study of T cell responses to AZD1222 COVID-19 vaccine (dated by TCRdb to 2020 to 2022). Receptors were amplified or captured by the immunoSEQ multiplex PCR assay. Imported from immuneACCESS, the table was reduced by TCRdb to in-frame sequences with V and J called. These copies leave out some clones; in studies compared against another copy, an unresolved V gene accounts for under half, and the cause of the remainder is not known. Present in this sample are about 110,000 clones, roughly 90% of which were seen just once. The ten largest clones capture about 13% of the sample. What the time point label conveys for this sample: baseline before first vaccination. The treatment or condition label for this specimen denotes: meningococcal conjugate vaccine given as trial control. The sample here was peripheral blood, taken on day 0 of MenACWY control vaccination. The receptors were gathered from an adult in good health.

V is TRBV6-5 and J is TRBJ2-3, with no clear D. CDR3 length: 13 amino acids. Trimming cost V 7 bases and J 3 bases, with 11 bases left between them. The germline V gene has CDR1 MNHEY and CDR2 SVGAGI. The CDR3 DNA follows: TGTGCCAGCACCGATAGGATGACAGATACGCAGTATTTT. As protein: CASTDRMTDTQYF.

This sequence joins TRBV7-2 and TRBJ2-1, with 7 bases identical to TRBD1. The CDR3 consists of 16 residues. Germline V gives CDR1 SGHTA, CDR2 FQGNSA. V lost 5 bases and J lost 9; bases outside the gene matches: 16. For the CDR3, the DNA is TGTGCCAGCAGCAGCGCCTCGGGACAGTTTAATCGTGAGCAGTTCTTC. It codes for CASSSASGQFNREQFF.

The table lists this clone with a few counts. The gene calls are TRBV19 and TRBJ1-6, with 9 nucleotides matching TRBD1. The CDR3 runs to 14 residues. The trim removed 5 bases at V and 14 bases at J, leaving 10 bases unmatched. Germline assignment: CDR1 LNHDA and CDR2 SQIVND (reference sequence). CDR3 sequence: CASSPWDRVITLHF. The DNA for the CDR3 is TGTGCCAGTAGTCCTTGGGACAGGGTGATCACCCTCCACTTT.

The chain is built from TRBV25-1 and TRBJ1-2; 7 nucleotides line up with TRBD1. This CDR3 contains 13 residues. Germline lookup yields CDR1 MGHDK and CDR2 SYGVNS. Trimming took 4 bases from V and 2 from J; bases not matched to a gene: 1. In DNA form, the CDR3 reads TGTGCCAGCAGTGGGGGACAGAACTATGGCTACACCTTC. Translated, it gives CASSGGQNYGYTF.

The J gene is TRBJ1-2, the V gene TRBV7-3; TRBD1 matches at 8 bases. Trimming cost V 5 bases and J 7 bases; bases outside gene matches: 9. Per the germline V gene, CDR1 is SGHTA and CDR2 is FQGTGA. This CDR3 contains 14 residues. Written as DNA, the CDR3 is TGTGCCAGCAGCACCCAGGCAGGGGGCGGTGGCTACACCTTC. Amino acids: CASSTQAGGGGYTF.

The V call is TRBV19, the J call TRBJ1-5, with D maybe TRBD1 (5 bases). The CDR3 sequence is 15 residues long. Germline values: CDR1 LNHDA, CDR2 SQIVND (reference sequence). V was trimmed by 6 bases and J by 7 bases, leaving 19 bases between them. The CDR3 reads CASSLGGGARQPQHF. CDR3 DNA: TGTGCCAGTAGCCTTGGGGGAGGGGCTCGGCAGCCCCAGCATTTT.

This chain uses TRBV4-3 with TRBJ2-4, with 9 bases that match TRBD2. Germline loops: CDR1 LGHNA, CDR2 YSLEER. After removal of 1 base from V and 0 bases from J, the junction contained 13 bases not matched to a gene. The CDR3 runs to 20 residues. CDR3 sequence (DNA): TGCGCCAGCAGCCAAGTCCGTCGAACTAGCGGGCCTCTAGCCAAAAACATTCAGTACTTC. Its translation is CASSQVRRTSGPLAKNIQYF.

V and J are TRBV2 and TRBJ1-5; 10 bases map to TRBD1. Germline CDR1 and CDR2: SNHLY and FYNNEI. The CDR3 extends over 14 amino acids. V shed 6 bases and J 2 bases; nucleotides not matched to a gene: 1. This CDR3 is CASSGTGGNQPQHF. In nucleotides, the CDR3 is TGTGCCAGCAGCGGGACAGGGGGCAATCAGCCCCAGCATTTT. Full variable domain (outside the CDR3, taken from reference TRBV2 and TRBJ1-5): EPEVTQTPSHQVTQMGQEVILRCVPISNHLYFYWYRQILGQKVEFLVSFYNNEISEKSEIFDDQFSVERPDGSNFTLKIRSTKLEDSAMYFCASSGTGGNQPQHFGDGTRLSIL.

This clone was picked up a small number of times. This chain uses TRBV19 with TRBJ2-2; 7 bases are a match to TRBD2. Germline V gene data show CDR1 as LNHDA and CDR2 as SQIVND (reference sequence). There are 13 residues in the CDR3. The V and J ends lost 3 bases and 5 bases, in that order; junction bases with no gene match: 0. CDR3 residues: CASSISGTGELFF. The CDR3 coding sequence is TGTGCCAGTAGTATTAGCGGGACCGGGGAGCTGTTTTTT.

The genes are TRBV2 and TRBJ1-2; 8 positions agree with TRBD1. The CDR3 sequence is 14 residues long. Germline CDR1 reads SNHLY; CDR2 reads FYNNEI. After removal of 7 bases from V and 3 bases from J, the junction contained 7 bases not matched to a gene. In DNA, the CDR3 is TGTGCCAGCATCCAGACAGGGGTGCACTATGGCTACACCTTC. This sequence encodes CASIQTGVHYGYTF.

This chain uses TRBV3-1 (or the pseudogene TRBV3-2) with TRBJ2-5, with no clear D. This CDR3 spans 13 amino acids. V lost 5 bases to trimming and J lost 5 bases, with 12 bases between them. Germline CDR1 and CDR2: LGHDT and YNNKEL (reference sequence). CDR3 coding DNA: TGTGCCAGCAGCGCCTCTTTCTCTGAGACCCAGTACTTC. Its protein product is CASSASFSETQYF.

This clone appeared once. The V call is TRBV7-9, the J call TRBJ2-7; 9 positions agree with TRBD1. The CDR3 loop spans 13 amino acids. Unmatched junction bases numbered 1, after V lost 4 bases and J lost 3 bases. CDR1 SEHNR and CDR2 FQNEAQ come from the germline V gene (reference sequence). The CDR3 nucleotides are TGTGCCAGCAGCTGGGGACAGGGCTACGAGCAGTACTTC. As protein: CASSWGQGYEQYF.

In this sample, this clone turned up a few times. The chain's CDR3 is CASSLTPGPGRGTEAFF. The DNA for the CDR3 is TGTGCCAGCAGCCTTACCCCAGGACCCGGACGAGGCACTGAAGCTTTCTTT. V gene TRBV3-1 (or the pseudogene TRBV3-2) combines with J gene TRBJ1-1; D gene ambiguous. V was trimmed by 4 bases and J by 4 bases, leaving 22 bases between them. There are 17 residues in the CDR3. Germline CDR1 is LGHDT and CDR2 is YNNKEL (reference sequence).